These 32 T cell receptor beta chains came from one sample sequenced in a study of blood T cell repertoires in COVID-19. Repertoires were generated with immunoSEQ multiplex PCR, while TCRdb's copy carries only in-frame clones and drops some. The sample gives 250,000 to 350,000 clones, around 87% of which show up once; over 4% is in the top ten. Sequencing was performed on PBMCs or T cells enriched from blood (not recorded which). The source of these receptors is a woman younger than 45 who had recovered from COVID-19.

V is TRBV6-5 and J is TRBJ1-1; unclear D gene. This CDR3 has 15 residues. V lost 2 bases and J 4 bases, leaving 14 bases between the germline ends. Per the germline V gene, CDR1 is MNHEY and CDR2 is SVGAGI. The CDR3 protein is CASSYLTIGSTEAFF. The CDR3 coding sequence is TGTGCCAGCAGTTACCTTACCATAGGGAGCACTGAAGCTTTCTTT.

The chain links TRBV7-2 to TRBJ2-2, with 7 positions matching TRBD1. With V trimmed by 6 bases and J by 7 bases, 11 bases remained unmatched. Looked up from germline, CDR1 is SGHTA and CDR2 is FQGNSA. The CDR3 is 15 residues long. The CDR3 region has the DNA TGTGCCAGCAGTTCTACCGGGACAGTAGACGGGGAGCTGTTTTTT. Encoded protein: CASSSTGTVDGELFF. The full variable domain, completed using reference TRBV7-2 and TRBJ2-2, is GAGVSQSPSNKVTEKGKDVELRCDPISGHTALYWYRQSLGQGLEFLIYFQGNSAPDKSGLPSDRFSAERTGGSVSTLTIQRTQQEDSAVYLCASSSTGTVDGELFFGEGSRLTVL.

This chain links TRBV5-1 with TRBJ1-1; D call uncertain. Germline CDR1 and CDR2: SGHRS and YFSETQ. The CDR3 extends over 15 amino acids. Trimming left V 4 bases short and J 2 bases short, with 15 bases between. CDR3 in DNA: TGCGCCAGCAGCCTCAGCGGCCCAAGTAACACTGAAGCTTTCTTT. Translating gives CASSLSGPSNTEAFF.

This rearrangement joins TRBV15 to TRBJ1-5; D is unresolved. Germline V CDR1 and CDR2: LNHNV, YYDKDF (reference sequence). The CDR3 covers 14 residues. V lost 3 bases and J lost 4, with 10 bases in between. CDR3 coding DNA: TGTGCCACCAGCAGTGGAACAGCTAATCAGCCCCAGCATTTT. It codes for CATSSGTANQPQHF.

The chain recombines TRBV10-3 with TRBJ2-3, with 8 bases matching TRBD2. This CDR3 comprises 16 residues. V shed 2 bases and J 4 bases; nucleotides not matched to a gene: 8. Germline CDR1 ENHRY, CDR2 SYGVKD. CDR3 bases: TGTGCCATCAGTGAGGGTGACGGGGGGGCCTCAGATACGCAGTATTTT. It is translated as CAISEGDGGASDTQYF.

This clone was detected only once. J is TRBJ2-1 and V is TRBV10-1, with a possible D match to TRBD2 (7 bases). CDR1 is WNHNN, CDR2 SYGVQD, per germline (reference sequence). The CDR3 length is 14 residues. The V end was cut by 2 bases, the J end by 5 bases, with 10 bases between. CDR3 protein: CASSEAGADNEQFF. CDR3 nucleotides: TGCGCCAGCAGTGAGGCGGGGGCCGACAATGAGCAGTTCTTC.

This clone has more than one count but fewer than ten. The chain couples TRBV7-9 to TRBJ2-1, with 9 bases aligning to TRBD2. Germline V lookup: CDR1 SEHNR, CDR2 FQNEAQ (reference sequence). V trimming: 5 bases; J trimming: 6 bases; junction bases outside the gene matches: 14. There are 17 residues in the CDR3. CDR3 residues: CASSRFAPSGAGNEQFF. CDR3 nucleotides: TGTGCCAGCAGCCGATTCGCCCCTAGCGGGGCGGGCAATGAGCAGTTCTTC. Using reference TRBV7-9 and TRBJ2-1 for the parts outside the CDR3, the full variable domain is DTGVSQNPRHKITKRGQNVTFRCDPISEHNRLYWYRQTLGQGPEFLTYFQNEAQLEKSRLLSDRFSAERPKGSFSTLEIQRTEQGDSAMYLCASSRFAPSGAGNEQFFGPGTRLTVL.

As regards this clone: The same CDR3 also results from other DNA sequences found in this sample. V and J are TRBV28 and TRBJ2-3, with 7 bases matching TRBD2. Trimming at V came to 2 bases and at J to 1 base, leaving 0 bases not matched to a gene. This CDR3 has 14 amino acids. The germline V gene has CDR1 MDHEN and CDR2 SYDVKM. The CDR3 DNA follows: TGTGCCAGCAGTTTACGGGGGGGCACAGATACGCAGTATTTT. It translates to CASSLRGGTDTQYF.

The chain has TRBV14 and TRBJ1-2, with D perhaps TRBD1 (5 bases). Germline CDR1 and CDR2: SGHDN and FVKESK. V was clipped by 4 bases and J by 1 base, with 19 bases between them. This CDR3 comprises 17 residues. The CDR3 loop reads CASSLREGTGYNYGYTF. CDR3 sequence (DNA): TGTGCCAGCAGCCTAAGGGAGGGGACGGGGTATAACTATGGCTACACCTTC.

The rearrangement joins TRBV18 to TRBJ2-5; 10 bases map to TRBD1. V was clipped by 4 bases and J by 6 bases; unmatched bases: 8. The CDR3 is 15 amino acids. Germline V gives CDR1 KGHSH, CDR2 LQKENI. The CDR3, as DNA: TGTGCCAGCTCACTTGGACAGGGGGAAGCAAAGACCCAGTACTTC. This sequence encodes CASSLGQGEAKTQYF.

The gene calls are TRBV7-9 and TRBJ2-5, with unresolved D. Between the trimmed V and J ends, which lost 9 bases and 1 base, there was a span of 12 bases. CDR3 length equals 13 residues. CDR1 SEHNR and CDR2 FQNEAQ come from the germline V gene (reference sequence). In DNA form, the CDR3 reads TGTGCCAGTTCCGCCGAACTCCAAGAGACCCAGTACTTC. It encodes CASSAELQETQYF.

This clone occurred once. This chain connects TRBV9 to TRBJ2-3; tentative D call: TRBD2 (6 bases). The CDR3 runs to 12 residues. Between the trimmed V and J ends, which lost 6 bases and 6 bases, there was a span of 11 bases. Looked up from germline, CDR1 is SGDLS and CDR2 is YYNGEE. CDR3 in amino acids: CASNMAGDTQYF. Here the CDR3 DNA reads TGTGCCAGCAACATGGCGGGGGATACGCAGTATTTT.

CDR3 protein: CASSLGTRRGLDGYTF. The CDR3 DNA sequence: TGTGCCAGCAGCTTAGGCACCCGCCGAGGGTTGGATGGCTACACCTTC. This chain links TRBV13 with TRBJ1-2, with no clear D. CDR3 size: 16 residues. Germline V gene lookup returns CDR1 PRHDT and CDR2 FYEKMQ (reference sequence). Trimming cost V 0 bases and J 6 bases, with 17 bases left between them.

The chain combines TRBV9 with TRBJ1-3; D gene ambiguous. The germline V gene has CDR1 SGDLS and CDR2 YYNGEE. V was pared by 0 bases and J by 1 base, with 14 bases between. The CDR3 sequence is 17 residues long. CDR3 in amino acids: CASSVAAAALSGNTIYF. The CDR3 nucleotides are TGTGCCAGCAGCGTAGCTGCGGCAGCACTATCTGGAAACACCATATATTTT.

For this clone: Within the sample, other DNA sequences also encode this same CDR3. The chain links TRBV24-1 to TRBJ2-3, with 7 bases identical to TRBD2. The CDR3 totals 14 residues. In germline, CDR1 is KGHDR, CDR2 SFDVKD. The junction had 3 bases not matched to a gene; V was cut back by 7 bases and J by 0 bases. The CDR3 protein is CATRPRGSTDTQYF. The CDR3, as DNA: TGTGCCACCAGGCCGCGGGGGAGCACAGATACGCAGTATTTT.

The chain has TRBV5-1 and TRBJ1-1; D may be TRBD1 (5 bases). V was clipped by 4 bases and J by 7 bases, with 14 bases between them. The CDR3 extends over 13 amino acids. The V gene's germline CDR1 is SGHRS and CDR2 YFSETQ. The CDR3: CASSLGRESEAFF. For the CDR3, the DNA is TGCGCCAGCAGCCTGGGCAGGGAAAGTGAAGCTTTCTTT.

CDR3: CASSVGDSHMNTEAFF. In DNA, the CDR3 is TGCGCCAGCAGCGTGGGGGACAGTCACATGAACACTGAAGCTTTCTTT. The rearrangement links TRBV5-1 to TRBJ1-1, with 7 bases matching TRBD1. Germline V CDR1 and CDR2: SGHRS, YFSETQ. There are 16 residues in the CDR3. J was trimmed by 0 bases and V by 4 bases; bases with no gene match: 9. Full variable domain (missing parts from reference TRBV5-1 and TRBJ1-1): KAGVTQTPRYLIKTRGQQVTLSCSPISGHRSVSWYQQTPGQGLQFLFEYFSETQRNKGNFPGRFSGRQFSNSRSEMNVSTLELGDSALYLCASSVGDSHMNTEAFFGQGTRLTVV.

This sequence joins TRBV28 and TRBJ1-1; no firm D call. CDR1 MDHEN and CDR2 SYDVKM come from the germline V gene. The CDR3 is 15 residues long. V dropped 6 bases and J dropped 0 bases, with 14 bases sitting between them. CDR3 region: CASRSTNNMNTEAFF. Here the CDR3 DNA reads TGTGCCAGCAGGTCGACAAATAACATGAACACTGAAGCTTTCTTT.

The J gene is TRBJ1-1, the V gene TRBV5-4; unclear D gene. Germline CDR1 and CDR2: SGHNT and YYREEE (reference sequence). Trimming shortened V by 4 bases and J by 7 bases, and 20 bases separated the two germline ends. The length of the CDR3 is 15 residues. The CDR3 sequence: CASSRSSGADGEAFF. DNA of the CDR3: TGTGCCAGCAGCAGGTCCTCAGGTGCCGACGGTGAAGCTTTCTTT.

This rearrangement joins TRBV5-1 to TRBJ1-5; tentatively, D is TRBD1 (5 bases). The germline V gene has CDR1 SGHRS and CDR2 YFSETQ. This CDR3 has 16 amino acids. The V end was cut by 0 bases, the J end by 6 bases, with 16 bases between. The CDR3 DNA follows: TGCGCCAGCAGCTTGGGTACCGGGACTCTTTCTCAGCCCCAGCATTTT. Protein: CASSLGTGTLSQPQHF.

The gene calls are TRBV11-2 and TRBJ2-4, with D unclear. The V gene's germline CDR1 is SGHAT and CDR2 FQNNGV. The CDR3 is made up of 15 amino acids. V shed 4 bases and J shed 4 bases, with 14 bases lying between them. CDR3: CASSSADTAKNIQYF. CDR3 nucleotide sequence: TGTGCCAGCAGCTCAGCAGATACAGCAAAAAACATTCAGTACTTC.

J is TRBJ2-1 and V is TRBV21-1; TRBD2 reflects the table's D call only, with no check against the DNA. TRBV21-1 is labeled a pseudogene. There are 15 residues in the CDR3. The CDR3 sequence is CAIRTGTSGPNEQFF. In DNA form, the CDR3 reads TGTGCCATAAGAACCGGGACTAGCGGGCCCAATGAGCAGTTCTTC.

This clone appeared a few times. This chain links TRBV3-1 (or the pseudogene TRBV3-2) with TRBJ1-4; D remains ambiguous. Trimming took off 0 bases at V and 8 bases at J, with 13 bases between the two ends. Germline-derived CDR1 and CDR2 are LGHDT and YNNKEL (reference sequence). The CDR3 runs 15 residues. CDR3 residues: CASSQEGGPVEKLFF. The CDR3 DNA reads TGTGCCAGCAGCCAAGAAGGAGGACCGGTGGAAAAACTGTTTTTT.

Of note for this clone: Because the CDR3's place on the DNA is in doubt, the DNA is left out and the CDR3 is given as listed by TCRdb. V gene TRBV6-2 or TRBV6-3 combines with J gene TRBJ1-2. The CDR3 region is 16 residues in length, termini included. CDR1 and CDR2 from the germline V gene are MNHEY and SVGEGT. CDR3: CASSSSGAGRKDGYTF.

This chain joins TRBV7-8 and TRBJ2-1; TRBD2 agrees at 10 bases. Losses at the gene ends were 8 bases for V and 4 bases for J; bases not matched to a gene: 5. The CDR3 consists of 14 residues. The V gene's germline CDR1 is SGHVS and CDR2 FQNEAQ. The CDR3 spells CASCSLAGYNEQFF. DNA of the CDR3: TGTGCCAGCTGTTCACTAGCGGGGTACAATGAGCAGTTCTTC.

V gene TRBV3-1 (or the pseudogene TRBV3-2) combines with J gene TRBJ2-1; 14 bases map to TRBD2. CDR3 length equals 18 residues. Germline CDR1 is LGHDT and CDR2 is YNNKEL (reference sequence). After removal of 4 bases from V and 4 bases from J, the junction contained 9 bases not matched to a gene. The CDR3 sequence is CASSPGTSGGPLYNEQFF. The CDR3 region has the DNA TGTGCCAGCAGCCCCGGGACTAGCGGGGGACCACTATACAATGAGCAGTTCTTC.

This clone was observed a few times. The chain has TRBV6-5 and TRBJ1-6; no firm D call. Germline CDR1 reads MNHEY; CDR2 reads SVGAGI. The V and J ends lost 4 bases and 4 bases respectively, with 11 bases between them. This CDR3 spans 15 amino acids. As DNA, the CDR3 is TGTGCCAGCAGTTCCCCGGGGAGATATAATTCACCCCTCCACTTT. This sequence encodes CASSSPGRYNSPLHF.

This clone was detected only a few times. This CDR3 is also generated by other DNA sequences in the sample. The CDR3 nucleotides read TGTGCCAGCAGCTTAGGGGGGGAGAACACTGAAGCTTTCTTT. Translating it yields CASSLGGENTEAFF. The chain is built from TRBV7-2 and TRBJ1-1; D is perhaps TRBD1 (5 bases). V was trimmed by 1 base and J by 1 base, leaving 7 bases between them. This CDR3 contains 14 residues. Germline CDR1 and CDR2: SGHTA and FQGNSA.

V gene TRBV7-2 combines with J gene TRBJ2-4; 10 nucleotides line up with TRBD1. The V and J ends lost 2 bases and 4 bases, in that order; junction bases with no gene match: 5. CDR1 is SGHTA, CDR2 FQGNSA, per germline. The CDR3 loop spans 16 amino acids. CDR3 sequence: CASSLYPGQGKNIQYF. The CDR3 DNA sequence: TGTGCCAGCAGCTTATACCCGGGACAGGGGAAAAACATTCAGTACTTC.

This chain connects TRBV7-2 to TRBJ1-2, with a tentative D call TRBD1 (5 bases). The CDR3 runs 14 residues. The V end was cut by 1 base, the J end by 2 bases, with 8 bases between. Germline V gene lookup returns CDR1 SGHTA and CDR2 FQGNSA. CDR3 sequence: CASSLGRANYGYTF. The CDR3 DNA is TGTGCCAGCAGCTTAGGCAGGGCAAACTATGGCTACACCTTC.

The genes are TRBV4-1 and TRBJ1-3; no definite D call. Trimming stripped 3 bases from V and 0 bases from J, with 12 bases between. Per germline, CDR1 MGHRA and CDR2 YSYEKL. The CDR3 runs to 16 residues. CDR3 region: CASSQEQSVSGNTIYF. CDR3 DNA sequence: TGCGCCAGCAGCCAGGAGCAGTCCGTCTCTGGAAACACCATATATTTT.

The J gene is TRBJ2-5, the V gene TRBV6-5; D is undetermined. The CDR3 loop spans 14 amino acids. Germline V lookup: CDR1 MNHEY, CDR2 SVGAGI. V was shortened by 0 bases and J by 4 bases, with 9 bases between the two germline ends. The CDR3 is CASSYSVNGETQYF. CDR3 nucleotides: TGTGCCAGCAGTTACTCTGTTAACGGAGAGACCCAGTACTTC.